The next 23 T cell receptor beta chains were all read from a single sample in a study of PD-1 blockade in classical Hodgkin lymphoma. Some clones are missing from TCRdb's copy, which holds only in-frame ones; the method was immunoSEQ multiplex PCR. This sample yields approximately 30,000 clones, of which over 60% are seen a single time; around 3.3% belongs to the top ten. Time point here: cycle 4 day 1 (C4D1), after 6 weeks of nivolumab. Every patient had relapsed following autologous stem cell transplantation, and cohorts differed in brentuximab vedotin exposure. The material sequenced was peripheral blood mononuclear cells (PBMCs), taken before the fourth cycle of nivolumab. These receptor sequences come from a human donor with classical Hodgkin lymphoma.

The chain uses TRBV19 and TRBJ1-5; the D is unclear. The V end was cut by 3 bases, the J end by 10 bases, with 13 bases between. The CDR3 consists of 13 residues. CDR1 and CDR2 from the germline V gene are LNHDA and SQIVND (reference sequence). In DNA form, the CDR3 reads TGTGCCAGTAGTATTGTTGGAATCCCCCCCCAGCATTTT. Its protein is CASSIVGIPPQHF.

The chain is built from TRBV7-2 and TRBJ2-7, with D perhaps assigned TRBD1 or TRBD2 (5 bases each). Trimming took off 3 bases at V and 2 bases at J, with 11 bases between the two ends. Germline assignment: CDR1 SGHTA and CDR2 FQGNSA. This CDR3 is built from 14 residues. CDR3 DNA: TGTGCCAGCAGCTTTGCAGGGAGCGCCTACGAGCAGTACTTC. This translates into CASSFAGSAYEQYF.

Details on this clone: Germline and junction disagree at one end, which may indicate a read error. Additional DNA sequences in this sample encode the identical CDR3. The CDR3 protein is CASSLTGGQETQYF. The CDR3 DNA follows: TGTGCCAGCAGCTTAACTGGGGGTCAAGAGACCCAGTACTTC. The chain combines TRBV5-1 with TRBJ2-5, with D possibly being TRBD1 or TRBD2 (5 bases each). The germline V gene has CDR1 SGHRS and CDR2 YFSETQ. The CDR3 loop spans 14 amino acids.

By share, this clone counts as medium-sized. The chain combines TRBV5-1 with TRBJ1-5; D may be TRBD1 (5 bases). Trimming stripped 0 bases from V and 4 bases from J, with 11 bases between. CDR3 length: 15 amino acids. Per germline, CDR1 SGHRS and CDR2 YFSETQ. This CDR3 reads CASSLDGGVNQPQHF. CDR3 in DNA: TGCGCCAGCAGCTTGGATGGGGGAGTTAATCAGCCCCAGCATTTT.

This clone was recorded only once. The J gene is TRBJ1-4, the V gene TRBV5-1; tentatively, D is TRBD1 (5 bases). The CDR3 totals 14 residues. Germline V gene sequence: CDR1 SGHRS, CDR2 YFSETQ. Trimming removed 2 bases from V and 7 bases from J, with 12 bases in between. The CDR3 protein is CASSLLGLAEKLFF. CDR3 bases: TGCGCCAGCAGCTTACTGGGGCTTGCTGAAAAACTGTTTTTT.

V is TRBV10-2 and J is TRBJ2-7; 11 bases are shared with TRBD1. Trimming took 10 bases from V and 4 from J; bases not matched to a gene: 6. Germline CDR1 reads WSHSY; CDR2 reads SAAADI. This CDR3 has 13 residues. The CDR3 DNA reads TGCGCCACCTCCGGGACAGGGGGTTACGAGCAGTACTTC. Protein: CATSGTGGYEQYF.

This clone occurred once. The chain uses TRBV30 and TRBJ1-4, with D possibly being TRBD1 (6 bases). Per the germline V gene, CDR1 is GTSNPN and CDR2 is SVGIG (reference sequence). V gave up 2 bases and J gave up 8 bases, with 15 bases separating them. This CDR3 spans 14 amino acids. For the CDR3, the DNA is TGTGCCTGGAGTATACAGGGTTTTAGAGAAAAACTGTTTTTT. Residues: CAWSIQGFREKLFF. Complete variable domain (other parts from reference TRBV30 and TRBJ1-4): SQTIHQWPATLVQPVGSPLSLECTVEGTSNPNLYWYRQAAGRGLQLLFYSVGIGQISSEVPQNLSASRPQDRQFILSSKKLLLSDSGFYLCAWSIQGFREKLFFGSGTQLSVL.

The CDR3 is CASSEDGGTSTDTQYF. CDR3 bases: TGTGCCAGCAGTGAAGATGGCGGGACTAGCACAGATACGCAGTATTTT. J is TRBJ2-3 and V is TRBV2; D perhaps matches TRBD2 (6 bases). Trimming removed 1 base at V and 0 bases at J, with 11 bases between. The CDR3 runs 16 residues. Germline CDR1 is SNHLY and CDR2 is FYNNEI.

V is TRBV4-2 and J is TRBJ1-1, with 12 bases fitting TRBD1. V lost 3 bases, J lost 11 bases, and 13 bases stayed unmatched. This CDR3 has 16 residues. Germline V gene sequence: CDR1 LGHNA, CDR2 YNFKEQ. The CDR3 nucleotides are TGTGCCAGCAGCCACCGTTCCGGGACAGGGGGCCCGCATGCTTTCTTT. As protein: CASSHRSGTGGPHAFF.

This sequence joins TRBV7-2 and TRBJ2-5; TRBD2 agrees at 8 bases. V shed 4 bases, J shed 7 bases, and the junction held 8 bases outside the gene matches. The germline gives CDR1 SGHTA, CDR2 FQGNSA. The CDR3 length is 14 residues. The CDR3 sequence is CASSSSGTSATQYF. The CDR3 DNA sequence: TGTGCCAGCAGCTCCTCCGGGACTAGTGCGACCCAGTACTTC.

This clone occurred once. This sequence joins TRBV7-2 and TRBJ1-4, with 8 bases matching TRBD1. Germline values: CDR1 SGHTA, CDR2 FQGNSA. Trimming at V came to 5 bases and at J to 4 bases, leaving 6 bases not matched to a gene. The CDR3 contains 15 residues. CDR3 DNA: TGTGCCAGCAGCCAGGACAGGGTCTTTAATGAAAAACTGTTTTTT. It translates to CASSQDRVFNEKLFF.

This chain uses TRBV29-1 with TRBJ1-1, with D possibly matching TRBD1 (5 bases). Per the germline V gene, CDR1 is SQVTM and CDR2 is ANQGSEA. The CDR3 is 12 amino acids. V lost 7 bases, J lost 4 bases, and 13 bases lay in between. The CDR3 sequence is CSAMRGSTEAFF. Written as DNA, the CDR3 is TGCAGCGCCATGCGGGGGAGCACTGAAGCTTTCTTT.

The genes are TRBV11-2 and TRBJ2-2; D is undetermined. CDR3 length: 13 residues. V was shortened by 2 bases and J by 9 bases, with 10 bases between the two germline ends. Germline CDR1 SGHAT, CDR2 FQNNGV. For the CDR3, the DNA is TGTGCCAGCAGCTTACCCGTACGAAGGGAGCTGTTTTTT. It yields the protein CASSLPVRRELFF.

This chain links TRBV11-1 with TRBJ2-2; D unclear. Germline V lookup: CDR1 SGHAT, CDR2 FQDESV (reference sequence). Trimming took 6 bases from V and 5 from J, leaving 13 bases between them. The length of the CDR3 is 14 residues. In nucleotides, the CDR3 is TGTGCCAGCAGTGTAATCGGTTCTACCGGGGAGCTGTTTTTT. Translation: CASSVIGSTGELFF.

The rearrangement links TRBV5-1 to TRBJ2-3; D is unresolved. Germline loops: CDR1 SGHRS, CDR2 YFSETQ. The CDR3 is 14 residues long. V lost 6 bases, J lost 0 bases, and 11 bases lay in between. The CDR3 DNA reads TGCGCCAGCAAACGAAGGATTAGCACAGATACGCAGTATTTT. Translating it yields CASKRRISTDTQYF.

The table lists this clone with a few counts. The chain uses TRBV6-5 and TRBJ2-2; possible D gene TRBD2, 6 bases. Per the germline V gene, CDR1 is MNHEY and CDR2 is SVGAGI. The CDR3 has 15 amino acids. Trimming cost V 6 bases and J 8 bases, with 19 bases left between them. CDR3 DNA sequence: TGTGCCAGCAGCCTGGAATGGGGTGGGACTGGGGAGCTGTTTTTT. Protein sequence: CASSLEWGGTGELFF.

This chain uses TRBV7-6 with TRBJ2-7; D is unclear. The germline V and J ends were trimmed by 5 bases and 3 bases, with 17 bases remaining between them. The CDR3 consists of 15 residues. CDR1 is SGHVS, CDR2 FNYEAQ, per germline. The CDR3 bases are TGTGCCAGCAGCCCTGCAGGTGGGCCCCACTACGAGCAGTACTTC. Its translation is CASSPAGGPHYEQYF.

V and J are TRBV30 and TRBJ2-1, with D maybe TRBD1 (6 bases). The CDR3 totals 12 residues. V was clipped by 1 base and J by 12 bases, with 13 bases between them. Germline V CDR1 and CDR2: GTSNPN, SVGIG (reference sequence). The chain's CDR3 is CAWSDPGRGQFF. CDR3 sequence (DNA): TGTGCCTGGAGTGACCCGGGCAGGGGGCAGTTCTTC.

The chain uses TRBV18 and TRBJ2-2; D uncertain. Trimming left V 0 bases short and J 5 bases short, with 19 bases between. The CDR3 totals 18 residues. The V gene's germline CDR1 is KGHSH and CDR2 LQKENI. For the CDR3, the DNA is TGTGCCAGCTCACCACCGAGTGTGAACATGGATTTTACCGGGGAGCTGTTTTTT. Encoded protein: CASSPPSVNMDFTGELFF.

The gene calls are TRBV7-8 and TRBJ2-3; 7 bases are a match to TRBD2. Germline V gene lookup returns CDR1 SGHVS and CDR2 FQNEAQ. The CDR3 runs 14 residues. With V trimmed by 6 bases and J by 4 bases, 7 bases remained unmatched. The CDR3 DNA sequence: TGTGCCAGCAGTTATAGACTAGCTCCAGATACGCAGTATTTT. Translation gives CASSYRLAPDTQYF.

J is TRBJ2-1 and V is TRBV28, with D hard to call. The CDR3 runs to 14 residues. Between the trimmed V and J ends, which lost 2 bases and 7 bases, there was a span of 12 bases. Germline loops: CDR1 MDHEN, CDR2 SYDVKM. CDR3 sequence reads: CASSLPGTVNEQFF. The CDR3 DNA is TGTGCCAGCAGTTTACCCGGTACGGTAAATGAGCAGTTCTTC. Drawing the rest from reference TRBV28 and TRBJ2-1, the complete variable domain is DVKVTQSSRYLVKRTGEKVFLECVQDMDHENMFWYRQDPGLGLRLIYFSYDVKMKEKGDIPEGYSVSREKKERFSLILESASTNQTSMYLCASSLPGTVNEQFFGPGTRLTVL.

The chain is built from TRBV5-6 and TRBJ1-1; possible D gene TRBD1, 6 bases. V was pared by 4 bases and J by 0 bases, with 16 bases between. The germline V gene encodes CDR1 SGHDT and CDR2 YYEEEE. The CDR3 loop spans 16 amino acids. CDR3: CASSIDMGQLNTEAFF. The DNA of the CDR3 is TGTGCCAGCAGCATCGATATGGGACAATTGAACACTGAAGCTTTCTTT.

Here the CDR3 reads CAWSAGTANTEAFF. DNA of the CDR3: TGTGCCTGGAGTGCAGGGACAGCGAACACTGAAGCTTTCTTT. V and J are TRBV30 and TRBJ1-1; 7 bases agree with TRBD1. J lost 1 base, V lost 1 base, and 3 bases had no gene match. Germline V lookup: CDR1 GTSNPN, CDR2 SVGIG (reference sequence). CDR3 length: 14 residues.